This T cell receptor (beta chain) was found in a study of blood T cell repertoires in COVID-19. The wider study: Samples of COVID-19 (acute and convalescent) were obtained from the United States, Italy and Spain.

Sequencing was performed with immunoSEQ multiplex PCR; in TCRdb, only in-frame clones are kept and a portion is missing. This sample has fewer than 85,000 clones; more than 75% occur once, and the top ten carry 28%. The TCR sequence derives from an elderly woman with active or convalescent COVID-19. The sequenced sample was peripheral blood.

This CDR3 is CSASLTGPNQPQHF. The DNA of the CDR3 is TGCAGTGCTAGTTTGACAGGGCCCAATCAGCCCCAGCATTTT. The chain couples TRBV20-1 to TRBJ1-5; 7 nucleotides align to TRBD1. The CDR3 covers 14 residues. J gave up 3 bases and V 3 bases, and 5 bases lay outside the gene matches. CDR1 and CDR2 from the germline V gene are DFQATT and SNEGSKA (reference sequence).